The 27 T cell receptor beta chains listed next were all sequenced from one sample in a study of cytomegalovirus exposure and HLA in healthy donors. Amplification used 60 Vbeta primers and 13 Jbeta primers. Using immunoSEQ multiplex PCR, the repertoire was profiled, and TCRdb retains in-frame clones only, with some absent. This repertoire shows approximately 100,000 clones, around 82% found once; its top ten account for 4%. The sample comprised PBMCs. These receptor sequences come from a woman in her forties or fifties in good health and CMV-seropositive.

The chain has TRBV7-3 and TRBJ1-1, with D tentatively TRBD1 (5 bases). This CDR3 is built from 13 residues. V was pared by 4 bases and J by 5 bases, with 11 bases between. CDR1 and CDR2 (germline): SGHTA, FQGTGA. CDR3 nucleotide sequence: TGTGCCAGCAGCTATCAGGGTCGTACTGAAGCTTTCTTT. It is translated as CASSYQGRTEAFF.

DNA for the CDR3: TGTGCCAGTAGTGGTCAGGGGACAGGGCTCTACGAGCAGTACTTC. This sequence encodes CASSGQGTGLYEQYF. This chain joins TRBV19 and TRBJ2-7, with TRBD1 identical over 9 bases. V was clipped by 5 bases and J by 3 bases; unmatched bases: 8. CDR3 length: 15 residues. Germline V gene data show CDR1 as LNHDA and CDR2 as SQIVND (reference sequence).

CDR3 region: CASSSPGQGAPNTGELFF. The CDR3 nucleotides are TGTGCCAGCAGCTCCCCGGGACAGGGGGCCCCGAACACCGGGGAGCTGTTTTTT. The rearrangement joins TRBV21-1 to TRBJ2-2; the tabulated D call, TRBD1, remains unverified against the DNA. TRBV21-1 is a pseudogene segment. The CDR3 has 18 amino acids.

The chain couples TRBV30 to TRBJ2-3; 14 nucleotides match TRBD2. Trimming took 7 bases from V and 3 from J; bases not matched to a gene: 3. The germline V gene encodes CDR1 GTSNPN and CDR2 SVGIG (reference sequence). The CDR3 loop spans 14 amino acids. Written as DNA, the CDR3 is TGTGCCTTGACTAGCGGGGGGGCAACAGATACGCAGTATTTT. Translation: CALTSGGATDTQYF.

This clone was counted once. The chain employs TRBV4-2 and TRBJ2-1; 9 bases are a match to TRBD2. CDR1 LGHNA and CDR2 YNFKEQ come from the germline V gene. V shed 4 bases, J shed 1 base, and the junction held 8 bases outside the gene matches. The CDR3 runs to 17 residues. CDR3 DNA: TGTGCCAGCAGCCCTCTGGGGCGGGGGGGGTCCTACAATGAGCAGTTCTTC. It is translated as CASSPLGRGGSYNEQFF.

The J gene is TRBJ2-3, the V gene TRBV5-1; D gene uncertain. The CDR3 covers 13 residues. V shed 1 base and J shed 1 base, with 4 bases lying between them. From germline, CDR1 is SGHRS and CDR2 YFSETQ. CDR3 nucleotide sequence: TGCGCCAGCAGCTTGAGCGGCACAGATACGCAGTATTTT. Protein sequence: CASSLSGTDTQYF.

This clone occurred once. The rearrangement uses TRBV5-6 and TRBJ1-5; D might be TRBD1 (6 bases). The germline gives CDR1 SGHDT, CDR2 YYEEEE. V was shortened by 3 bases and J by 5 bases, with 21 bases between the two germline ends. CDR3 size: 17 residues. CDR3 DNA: TGTGCCAGCAGCTCGTGGTCAGGGGCTTTGATGGATCAGCCCCAGCATTTT. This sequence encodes CASSSWSGALMDQPQHF. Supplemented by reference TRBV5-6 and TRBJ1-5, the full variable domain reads DAGVTQSPTHLIKTRGQQVTLRCSPKSGHDTVSWYQQALGQGPQFIFQYYEEEERQRGNFPDRFSGHQFPNYSSELNVNALLLGDSALYLCASSSWSGALMDQPQHFGDGTRLSIL.

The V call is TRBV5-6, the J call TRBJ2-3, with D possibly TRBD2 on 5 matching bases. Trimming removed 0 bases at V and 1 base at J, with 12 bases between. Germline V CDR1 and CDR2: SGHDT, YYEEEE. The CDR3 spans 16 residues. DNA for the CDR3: TGTGCCAGCAGCTTGGCCGGGAATAGCGGCACAGATACGCAGTATTTT. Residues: CASSLAGNSGTDTQYF. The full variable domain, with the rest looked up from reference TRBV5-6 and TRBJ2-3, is DAGVTQSPTHLIKTRGQQVTLRCSPKSGHDTVSWYQQALGQGPQFIFQYYEEEERQRGNFPDRFSGHQFPNYSSELNVNALLLGDSALYLCASSLAGNSGTDTQYFGPGTRLTVL.

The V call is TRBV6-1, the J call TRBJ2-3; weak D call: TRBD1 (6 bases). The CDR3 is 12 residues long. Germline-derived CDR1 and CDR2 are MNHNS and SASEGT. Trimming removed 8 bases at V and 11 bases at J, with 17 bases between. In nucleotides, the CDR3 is TGTGCCAGCCCTAAATCAGGGGTAGAGCAGTATTTT. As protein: CASPKSGVEQYF.

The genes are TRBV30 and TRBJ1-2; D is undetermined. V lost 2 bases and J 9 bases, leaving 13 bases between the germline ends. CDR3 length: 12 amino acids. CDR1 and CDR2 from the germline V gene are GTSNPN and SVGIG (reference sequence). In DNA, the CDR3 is TGTGCCTGGAGTCTCAAAGGGAGGAGCTACACCTTC. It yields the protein CAWSLKGRSYTF.

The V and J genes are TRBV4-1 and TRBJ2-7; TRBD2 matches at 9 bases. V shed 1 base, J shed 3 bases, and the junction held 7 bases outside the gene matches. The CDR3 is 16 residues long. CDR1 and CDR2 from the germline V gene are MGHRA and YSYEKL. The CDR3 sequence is CASSQVGAGGGYEQYF. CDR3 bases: TGCGCCAGCAGCCAAGTTGGAGCGGGAGGAGGCTACGAGCAGTACTTC.

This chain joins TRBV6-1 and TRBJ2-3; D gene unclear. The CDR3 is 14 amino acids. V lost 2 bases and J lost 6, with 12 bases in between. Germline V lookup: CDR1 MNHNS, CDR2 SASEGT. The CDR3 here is CASSESRLKDTQYF. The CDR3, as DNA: TGTGCCAGCAGTGAAAGTCGGTTGAAGGATACGCAGTATTTT.

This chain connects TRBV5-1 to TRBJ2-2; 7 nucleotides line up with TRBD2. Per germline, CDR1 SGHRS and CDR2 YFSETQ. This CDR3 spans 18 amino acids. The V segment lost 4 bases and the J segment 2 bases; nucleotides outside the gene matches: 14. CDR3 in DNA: TGCGCCAGCAGCCGCGCATTGAGCGGGGCGGGAAACACCGGGGAGCTGTTTTTT. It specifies CASSRALSGAGNTGELFF.

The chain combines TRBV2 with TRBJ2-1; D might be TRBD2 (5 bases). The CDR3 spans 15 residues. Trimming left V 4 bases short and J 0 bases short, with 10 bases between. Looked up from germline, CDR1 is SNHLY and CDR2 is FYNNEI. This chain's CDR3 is CASSASSGSYNEQFF. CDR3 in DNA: TGTGCCAGCAGTGCGTCCAGCGGCTCCTACAATGAGCAGTTCTTC. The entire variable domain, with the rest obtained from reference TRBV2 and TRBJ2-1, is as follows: EPEVTQTPSHQVTQMGQEVILRCVPISNHLYFYWYRQILGQKVEFLVSFYNNEISEKSEIFDDQFSVERPDGSNFTLKIRSTKLEDSAMYFCASSASSGSYNEQFFGPGTRLTVL.

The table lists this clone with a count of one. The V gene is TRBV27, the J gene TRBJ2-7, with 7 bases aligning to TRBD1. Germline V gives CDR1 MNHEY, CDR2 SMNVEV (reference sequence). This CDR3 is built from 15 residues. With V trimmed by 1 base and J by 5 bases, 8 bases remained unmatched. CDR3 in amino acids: CASSLWSGGGNEQYF. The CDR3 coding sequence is TGTGCCAGCAGTTTATGGTCAGGGGGTGGGAACGAGCAGTACTTC.

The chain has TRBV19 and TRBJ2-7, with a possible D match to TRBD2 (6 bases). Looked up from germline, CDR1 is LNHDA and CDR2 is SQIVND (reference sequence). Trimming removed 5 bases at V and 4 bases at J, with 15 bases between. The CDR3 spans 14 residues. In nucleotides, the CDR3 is TGTGCCAGTAGTCCCCGGGAGAGTCTTTACGAGCAGTACTTC. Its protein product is CASSPRESLYEQYF. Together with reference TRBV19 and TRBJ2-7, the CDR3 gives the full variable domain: DGGITQSPKYLFRKEGQNVTLSCEQNLNHDAMYWYRQDPGQGLRLIYYSQIVNDFQKGDIAEGYSVSREKKESFPLTVTSAQKNPTAFYLCASSPRESLYEQYFGPGTRLTVT.

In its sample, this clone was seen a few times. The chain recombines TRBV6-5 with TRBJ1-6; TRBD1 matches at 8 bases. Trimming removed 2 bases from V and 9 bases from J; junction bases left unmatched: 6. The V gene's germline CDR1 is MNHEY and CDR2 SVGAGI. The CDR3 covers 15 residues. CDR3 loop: CASSYGGQGFSPLHF. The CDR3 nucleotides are TGTGCCAGCAGTTACGGAGGACAGGGTTTTTCACCCCTCCACTTT.

CDR3 in DNA: TGTGCCAGCAGCTTGACGAGGGGAGGAGGGGAAAAACTGTTTTTT. Its translation: CASSLTRGGGEKLFF. The J gene is TRBJ1-4, the V gene TRBV5-5, with a weak D call TRBD1 (5 bases). The CDR3 is 15 amino acids. Per germline, CDR1 SGHKS and CDR2 YYEKEE (reference sequence). The V and J ends lost 1 base and 8 bases respectively, with 15 bases between them.

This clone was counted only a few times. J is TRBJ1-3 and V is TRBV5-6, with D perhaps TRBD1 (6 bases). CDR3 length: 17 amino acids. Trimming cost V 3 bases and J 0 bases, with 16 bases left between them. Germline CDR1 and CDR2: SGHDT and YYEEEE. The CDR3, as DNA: TGTGCCAGCAGCTGGACCATTCTGGGGGCCTCTGGAAACACCATATATTTT. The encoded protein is CASSWTILGASGNTIYF. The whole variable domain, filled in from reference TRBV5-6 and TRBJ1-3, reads DAGVTQSPTHLIKTRGQQVTLRCSPKSGHDTVSWYQQALGQGPQFIFQYYEEEERQRGNFPDRFSGHQFPNYSSELNVNALLLGDSALYLCASSWTILGASGNTIYFGEGSWLTVV.

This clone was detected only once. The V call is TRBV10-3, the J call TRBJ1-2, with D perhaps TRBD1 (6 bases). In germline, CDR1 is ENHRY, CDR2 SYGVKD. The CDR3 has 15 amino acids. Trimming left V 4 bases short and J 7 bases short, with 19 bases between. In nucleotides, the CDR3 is TGTGCCATCAGTGGGTCGGGTCGACAGGTGGGTGGCTACACCTTC. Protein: CAISGSGRQVGGYTF.

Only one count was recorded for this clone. CDR3 loop: CASSGGTDTQYF. DNA for the CDR3: TGTGCCAGCTCCGGGGGGACAGATACGCAGTATTTT. The V and J genes are TRBV18 and TRBJ2-3, with 7 bases lining up with TRBD2. CDR3 size: 12 residues. Trimming cost V 6 bases and J 3 bases; bases outside gene matches: 0. Germline V lookup: CDR1 KGHSH, CDR2 LQKENI.

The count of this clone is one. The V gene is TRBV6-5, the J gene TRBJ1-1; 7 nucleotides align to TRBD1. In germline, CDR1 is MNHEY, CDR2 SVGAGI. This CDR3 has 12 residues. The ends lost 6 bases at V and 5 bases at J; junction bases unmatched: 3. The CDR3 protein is CASRAGGTEAFF. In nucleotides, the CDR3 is TGTGCCAGCAGGGCAGGGGGTACTGAAGCTTTCTTT.

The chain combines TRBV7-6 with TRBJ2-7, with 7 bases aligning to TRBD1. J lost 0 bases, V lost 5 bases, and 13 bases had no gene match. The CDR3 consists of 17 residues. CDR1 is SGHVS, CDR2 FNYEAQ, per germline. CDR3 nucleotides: TGTGCCAGCAGCCCACGGGAACTTGGGACAGCCTCCTACGAGCAGTACTTC. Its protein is CASSPRELGTASYEQYF.

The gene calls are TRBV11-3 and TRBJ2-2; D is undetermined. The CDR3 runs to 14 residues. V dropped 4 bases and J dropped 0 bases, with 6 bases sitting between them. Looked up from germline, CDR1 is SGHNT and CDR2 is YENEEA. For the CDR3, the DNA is TGTGCCAGCAGCTACACATCGAACACCGGGGAGCTGTTTTTT. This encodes CASSYTSNTGELFF.

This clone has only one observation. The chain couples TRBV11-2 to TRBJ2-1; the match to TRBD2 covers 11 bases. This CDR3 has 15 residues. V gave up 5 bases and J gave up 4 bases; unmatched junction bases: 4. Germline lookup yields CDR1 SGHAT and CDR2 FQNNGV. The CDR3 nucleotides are TGTGCCAGCAGCCTGGGGACTAGCGGATACAATGAGCAGTTCTTC. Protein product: CASSLGTSGYNEQFF. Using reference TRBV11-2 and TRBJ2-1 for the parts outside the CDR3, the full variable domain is EAGVAQSPRYKIIEKRQSVAFWCNPISGHATLYWYQQILGQGPKLLIQFQNNGVVDDSQLPKDRFSAERLKGVDSTLKIQPAKLEDSAVYLCASSLGTSGYNEQFFGPGTRLTVL.

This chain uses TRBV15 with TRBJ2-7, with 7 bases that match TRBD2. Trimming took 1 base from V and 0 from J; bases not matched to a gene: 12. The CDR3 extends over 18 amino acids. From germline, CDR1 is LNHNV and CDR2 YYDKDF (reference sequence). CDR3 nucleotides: TGTGCCACCAGCAGAGGTTTTGGGACTAAGCTCTCCTCCTACGAGCAGTACTTC. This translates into CATSRGFGTKLSSYEQYF.

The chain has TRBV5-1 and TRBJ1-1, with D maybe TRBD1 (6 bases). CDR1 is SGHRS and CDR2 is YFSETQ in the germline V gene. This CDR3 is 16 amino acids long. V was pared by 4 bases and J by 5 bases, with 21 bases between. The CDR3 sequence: CASSEGQSLPLTEAFF. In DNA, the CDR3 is TGCGCCAGCAGCGAAGGACAGTCACTCCCGCTTACTGAAGCTTTCTTT.